A selection of T cell receptor beta chains follows, all from one sample in a study of cytotoxic CD8 clonotypes in ibrutinib-treated CLL. Measured with immunoSEQ multiplex PCR; TCRdb has only the in-frame clones, and not every one. This table has 97,000 or so clones, roughly 80% appearing once. Source: PBMCs, taken after 12 months of ibrutinib treatment. These receptors were obtained from a human donor with chronic lymphocytic leukemia. The CDR3 runs from the conserved cysteine through the conserved F or W. The D gene is left open where the match is weak. Clone size appears in some rows only: once, few, many, or a class for an expanded clone.

>TRBJ1-2|TRBV6-1|.|.
TGTGCCAGCAGTCCAGCGGACTATGGCTACACCTTC
CASSPADYGYTF
>TRBJ1-5|TRBV6-6|TRBD1|.
TGTGCCAGCAGTCCAGACAGGGATCAGCCCCAGCATTTT
CASSPDRDQPQHF
>TRBJ2-1|TRBV7-3|TRBD1|.
TGTGCCAGCAGCCTAAACCGACAGGGAAGAATCAATGAGCAGTTCTTC
CASSLNRQGRINEQFF
>TRBJ2-1|TRBV29-1|TRBD2|.
TGCAGCTTCCGTCGGGGGGATGAGCAGTTCTTC
CSFRRGDEQFF
>TRBJ2-7|TRBV30|.|.
TGTGCCTGGGCCCGGGACAATTATGCGCAGTACTTC
CAWARDNYAQYF
>TRBJ1-3|TRBV9|.|.
TGTGCCAGCAGCGCCTTACTAGGGGGGGTTCGCGACACCATATATTTT
CASSALLGGVRDTIYF
>TRBJ2-1|TRBV5-1|.|.
TGCGCCAGCAGCTTGACCAACGACAGTCCCTCTTACAATGAGCAGTTCTTC
CASSLTNDSPSYNEQFF
>TRBJ2-7|TRBV10-3|TRBD2|.
TGTGCCATCAGTATAGCTTCCGGACTAGCGGGGGGGAGTACGTTCGAGCAGTACTTC
CAISIASGLAGGSTFEQYF
>TRBJ1-1|TRBV19|TRBD1|few
TGTGCCAGTAAACGAGACAGGGTGACTGAAGCTTTCTTT
CASKRDRVTEAFF
>TRBJ1-2|TRBV7-9|.|.
TGTGCCAGCAGCTTAGAACAGGAGGTCTATGGCTACACCTTC
CASSLEQEVYGYTF
>TRBJ1-4|TRBV9|.|.
TGTGCCAGCAGCCCGGGAATGGCGGGGGGCCAAAAACTGTTTTTT
CASSPGMAGGQKLFF
>TRBJ1-6|TRBV4-1|.|.
TGCGCCAGCAGCCAAGCGGAGGGTAACAATAATTCACCCCTCCACTTT
CASSQAEGNNNSPLHF
>TRBJ2-1|TRBV7-2|TRBD2|.
TGTGCCAGCAGCCCTGTCGGGATTAGCGGGCGCCCCCGAGGAAATGAGCAGTTCTTC
CASSPVGISGRPRGNEQFF
>TRBJ2-7|TRBV5-1|TRBD1|.
TGCGCCAGCAGCTTGGATGGGACAGCCACCTACTTC
CASSLDGTATYF
>TRBJ2-3|TRBV12-5|TRBD2|once
TGTGCTAGTGGCACCACTAGCGGGGGGGCCTCGGATACGCAGTATTTT
CASGTTSGGASDTQYF
>TRBJ2-5|TRBV18|TRBD1|.
TGTGCCAGCTCACCAGTGACAGGGGGCTTTGGAGAGACCCAGTACTTC
CASSPVTGGFGETQYF
>TRBJ1-2|TRBV6-1|.|few
TGTGCCACCAGACCGGCGGGAAACTATGGCTACACCTTC
CATRPAGNYGYTF
>TRBJ1-1|TRBV11-2|.|.
TGTGCCAGCAGCTTAAGACAGATGAACACTGAAGCTTTCTTT
CASSLRQMNTEAFF
>TRBJ2-5|TRBV18|.|.
TGTGCCAGCTCACCGATCGAGACCCAGTACTTC
CASSPIETQYF
>TRBJ2-3|TRBV5-1|.|once
TGCGCCAGCAGCGCGGCGAGCACAGATACGCAGTATTTT
CASSAASTDTQYF
>TRBJ1-2|TRBV9|.|.
TGTGCCAGCAGCGTATGGGGGGGCGACTATGGCTACACCTTC
CASSVWGGDYGYTF